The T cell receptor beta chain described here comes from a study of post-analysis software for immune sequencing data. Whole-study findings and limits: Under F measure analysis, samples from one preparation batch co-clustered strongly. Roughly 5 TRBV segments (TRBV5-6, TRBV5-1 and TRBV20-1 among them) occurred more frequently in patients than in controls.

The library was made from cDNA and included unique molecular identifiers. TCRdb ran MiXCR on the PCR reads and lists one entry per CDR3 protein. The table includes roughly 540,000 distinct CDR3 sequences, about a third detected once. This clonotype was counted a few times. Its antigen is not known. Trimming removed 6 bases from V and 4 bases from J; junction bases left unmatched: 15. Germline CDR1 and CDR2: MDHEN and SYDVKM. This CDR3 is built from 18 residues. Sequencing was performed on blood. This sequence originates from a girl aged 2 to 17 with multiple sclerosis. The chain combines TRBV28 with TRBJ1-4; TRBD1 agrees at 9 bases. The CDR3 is CASSPDRGFLLFNEKLFF. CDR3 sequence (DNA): TGTGCCAGCAGCCCGGACAGGGGATTTCTCTTGTTTAATGAAAAACTGTTTTTT.